What follows are 8 T cell receptor beta chains derived from one specimen sequenced in a study of T cells expressing NK-cell markers. From its re-call of the 5' RACE reads, TCRdb lists each CDR3 protein once, without DNA. The sample data list some 440,000 distinct CDR3 sequences. Sequences were obtained from blood T cells: a sorted CD56 or NKG2C T cell subset, CD4+ or CD8+ T cells, or bulk PBMC T cells (not recorded which). The receptor set was obtained from a woman aged 45 to 65 in good health.

V and J are TRBV20-1 and TRBJ2-7; TCRdb selects TRBD2, and the lack of DNA leaves this call unchecked. The germline gives CDR1 DFQATT, CDR2 SNEGSKA (reference sequence). The CDR3 loop spans 15 amino acids. The CDR3 sequence is CSARHPGLAPYEQYF.

This rearrangement joins TRBV12-3 or TRBV12-4 to TRBJ2-1; there is no DNA to check the TCRdb D call of TRBD2. The CDR3 sequence is 12 residues long. The CDR3 here is CASSQLGKEQFF.

The chain is built from TRBV19 and TRBJ1-1. The CDR3 runs 13 residues. CDR1 is LNHDA and CDR2 is SQIVND in the germline V gene (reference sequence). The chain's CDR3 is CASRQAHTTEAFF.

The chain combines TRBV5-1 with TRBJ2-1. Per the germline V gene, CDR1 is SGHRS and CDR2 is YFSETQ. The CDR3 has 13 residues. The CDR3 region is CASFRASYNEQFF.

The chain is built from TRBV10-1 and TRBJ2-3; TCRdb proposes TRBD1, but this gene call is untestable without DNA. The CDR3 spans 15 residues. The germline V gene encodes CDR1 WNHNN and CDR2 SYGVQD (reference sequence). CDR3 residues: CASSDPGAGTDTQYF.

The V call is TRBV3-1, the J call TRBJ2-3; with no DNA, the TCRdb D assignment of TRBD2 cannot be verified. Germline values: CDR1 LGHDT, CDR2 YNNKEL (reference sequence). The CDR3 covers 18 residues. This CDR3 is CASSQLTSGSFGTDTQYF.

The chain has TRBV4-1 and TRBJ1-5; TCRdb outputs TRBD1, but without DNA this stays unchecked. The CDR3 sequence is 17 residues long. Germline V gene sequence: CDR1 MGHRA, CDR2 YSYEKL. The CDR3 loop is CASSQPKQGFSSQPQHF.

This chain connects TRBV20-1 to TRBJ2-3; there is no DNA to check the TCRdb D call of TRBD1. This CDR3 is built from 14 residues. Germline V gives CDR1 DFQATT, CDR2 SNEGSKA (reference sequence). CDR3 residues: CSARRAASTDTQYF.